Listed here is a single T cell receptor beta chain. The cohort comprised adults aged about 18 to 89 years residing in some 24 US areas. Clinical histories supplied by participants themselves formed the basis of cohort assignment. These data are taken from a study of blood T cell repertoires in COVID-19. Study overall: Sites in the United States, Italy and Spain provided acute and convalescent COVID-19 samples.

This CDR3 spans 17 amino acids. Germline lookup yields CDR1 SGHRS and CDR2 YFSETQ. V lost 4 bases, J lost 6 bases, and 23 bases lay in between. In the original processing: Amplification from reference gene primers served as the basis for estimated nucleated cell counts. Using immunoSEQ multiplex PCR, the repertoire was profiled, and TCRdb retains in-frame clones only, with some absent. For V, J and clone size, that table is used; D and trimming come from the DNA. The sample yields some 290,000 clones, approximately 91% seen once. Material for sequencing was PBMCs or T cells enriched from blood (not recorded which). The chain combines TRBV5-1 with TRBJ2-1; D may be TRBD2 (6 bases). This receptor was taken from a woman younger than 45 who had been exposed to COVID-19. The CDR3 sequence is CASSPGNLRTSFNEQFF. The CDR3 DNA reads TGCGCCAGCAGCCCGGGAAATCTTCGTACTAGCTTCAATGAGCAGTTCTTC. Drawing the rest from reference TRBV5-1 and TRBJ2-1, the complete variable domain is KAGVTQTPRYLIKTRGQQVTLSCSPISGHRSVSWYQQTPGQGLQFLFEYFSETQRNKGNFPGRFSGRQFSNSRSEMNVSTLELGDSALYLCASSPGNLRTSFNEQFFGPGTRLTVL.